The clone carrying this T cell receptor beta chain was recorded only once. What it binds is not known. The sample belongs to a study of shared clonotypes between healthy human individuals. Study conclusions and caveats: Clonotypes that were shared across four donors made up roughly 5.2% of naive CD4 clonotypes. Owing to a small donor count, the genetic and exposure-history diversity represented was limited.

Germline CDR1 reads MNHEY; CDR2 reads SVGAGI. The CDR3 has 15 residues. V was cut by 3 bases and J by 4 bases, with 15 bases left in between. Method: immunoSEQ multiplex PCR; TCRdb's copy keeps in-frame clones and lacks some. Among fewer than 1.6 million clones, around 98.5% were seen once, and the ten largest hold approximately 0.4%. This clonotype originated in a man under 40 in good health. Sequenced material: naive CD4+ T cells sorted from blood. Subset: CD45RA+ positively selected. V gene TRBV6-5 combines with J gene TRBJ1-1, with D perhaps matching TRBD1 (6 bases). The CDR3 sequence is CASSYEGGLGTEAFF. As DNA, the CDR3 is TGTGCCAGCAGTTATGAGGGGGGTCTGGGCACTGAAGCTTTCTTT.